This T cell receptor beta chain appears in the sequencing data of a study of blood T cell repertoires in COVID-19. Sequenced by immunoSEQ multiplex PCR; TCRdb stores in-frame clones only, minus some. The table has a few hundred thousand clones, 70% to 90% seen once. The age range of participants was roughly 18 to 90 years, with residence in fewer than 25 US areas. The sample was PBMCs or T cells enriched from blood (not recorded which). The receptor was isolated from a man aged 25 to 40 who had recovered from COVID-19.

CDR3 sequence reads: CASSQATGSNTGELFF. CDR3 nucleotides: TGTGCCAGCAGTCAGGCGACAGGGTCGAACACCGGGGAGCTGTTTTTT. The chain joins TRBV6-2 or TRBV6-3 to TRBJ2-2, with TRBD1 matching 7 bases. Germline V gene sequence: CDR1 MNHEY, CDR2 SVGEGT. CDR3 length equals 16 residues. V lost 5 bases to trimming and J lost 0 bases; unmatched junction nucleotides: 6.